The rows below give T cell receptor beta chains drawn from one sample of a study of T cell repertoires in cytomegalovirus infection. TCRdb redid the calling of the reads with MiXCR, one entry per CDR3 protein. The repertoire consists of approximately 76,000 distinct CDR3 sequences, with about 4% occurring once and the leading ten covering under 5.5%. Sequenced: PBMCs. The receptors derive from a human donor in good health (CMV status not recorded). Some clones in this sample may be carry-over from other donors' samples. Both conserved end residues are part of each CDR3. A D gene is named only where the DNA matches it firmly. Some rows have no size entry. The others give once, few or many, or a class for an expanded clone.

d_call,v_call,j_call,clone_size,cdr3_aa,cdr3_nt
NA,TRBV20-1,TRBJ2-1,many,CSAPSGGGSYNEQFF,TGCAGTGCCCCGAGTGGGGGCGGCTCCTACAATGAGCAGTTCTTC
NA,TRBV29-1,TRBJ1-1,many,CSARNTEAFF,TGCAGCGCCAGGAACACTGAAGCTTTCTTT
NA,TRBV27,TRBJ1-1,many,CASSRGWENTEAFF,TGTGCCAGCAGCCGCGGCTGGGAGAACACTGAAGCTTTCTTT
NA,TRBV6-2/TRBV6-3,TRBJ2-3,many,CASSSTGPWDTQYF,TGTGCCAGCAGTTCAACGGGGCCCTGGGATACGCAGTATTTT
NA,TRBV4-1,TRBJ1-5,many,CASSQEENSNQPQHF,TGCGCCAGCAGCCAAGAGGAAAATAGCAATCAGCCCCAGCATTTT
TRBD2,TRBV20-1,TRBJ2-1,many,CSATGTSGVTDEQFF,TGCAGTGCTACCGGGACTAGCGGGGTAACGGATGAGCAGTTCTTC
NA,TRBV28,TRBJ1-2,many,CASSSPGTAYGYTF,TGTGCCAGCAGTTCCCCCGGGACGGCGTATGGCTACACCTTC
TRBD1,TRBV3-1,TRBJ2-1,many,CASRVQGGSDEQFF,TGTGCCAGCAGAGTACAGGGGGGATCCGATGAGCAGTTCTTC
NA,TRBV7-2,TRBJ1-5,many,CASSTQGAYSNQPQHF,TGTGCCAGCAGCACCCAAGGGGCCTATAGCAATCAGCCCCAGCATTTT
NA,TRBV12-3/TRBV12-4,TRBJ1-6,many,CASTHTQGLGSPLHF,TGTGCCAGCACACATACTCAGGGGTTAGGTTCACCCCTCCACTTT
NA,TRBV6-6,TRBJ2-3,many,CASSLEPPADTQYF,TGTGCCAGCAGCTTAGAGCCCCCGGCAGATACGCAGTATTTT
NA,TRBV6-2/TRBV6-3,TRBJ1-1,many,CASSLRPTVNTEAFF,TGTGCCAGCAGTTTGAGACCGACCGTGAACACTGAAGCTTTCTTT
TRBD2,TRBV7-2,TRBJ2-5,many,CASTQRGGETQYF,TGTGCCAGCACCCAGCGGGGGGGAGAGACCCAGTACTTC
NA,TRBV19,TRBJ2-2,many,CASRGASVTGELFF,TGTGCCAGTAGAGGGGCTAGCGTGACCGGGGAGCTGTTTTTT
NA,TRBV6-2/TRBV6-3,TRBJ2-5,many,CASSSRGRETQYF,TGTGCCAGCAGTTCCCGAGGGCGAGAGACCCAGTACTTC
TRBD1,TRBV12-3/TRBV12-4,TRBJ2-7,many,CASSADRGRYEQYF,TGTGCCAGCAGTGCGGACAGGGGAAGGTACGAGCAGTACTTC
NA,TRBV4-3,TRBJ1-6,many,CASSPIGPSPLHF,TGCGCCAGCAGCCCAATCGGCCCCTCACCCCTCCACTTT
NA,TRBV7-2,TRBJ2-3,many,CASSLAGGGPDTQYF,TGTGCCAGCAGCTTAGCGGGGGGGGGCCCGGATACGCAGTATTTT
NA,TRBV6-6,TRBJ1-5,medium-sized,CASSYGRGNQPQHF,TGTGCCAGCAGTTACGGACGGGGGAATCAGCCCCAGCATTTT
NA,TRBV30,TRBJ1-2,many,CAWTVYGLNYGYTF,TGTGCCTGGACGGTGTATGGGCTCAACTATGGCTACACCTTC
NA,TRBV6-2/TRBV6-3,TRBJ2-7,many,CASGPRVKSYEQYF,TGTGCCAGCGGCCCGAGGGTAAAATCCTACGAGCAGTACTTC
TRBD1,TRBV29-1,TRBJ1-2,many,CSVEERTGYGYTF,TGCAGCGTTGAAGAACGGACAGGCTATGGCTACACCTTC
TRBD2,TRBV2,TRBJ2-5,many,CASSDALAGEETQYF,TGTGCCAGCAGTGATGCGCTAGCGGGGGAAGAGACCCAGTACTTC
NA,TRBV12-3/TRBV12-4,TRBJ1-1,many,CASSSRRGPTEAFF,TGTGCCAGCAGTTCGCGAAGGGGCCCCACTGAAGCTTTCTTT
NA,TRBV5-4,TRBJ1-2,many,CASSRGGGYGYTF,TGTGCCAGCAGCCGGGGAGGAGGCTATGGCTACACCTTC
NA,TRBV14,TRBJ2-1,many,CASNPGQGREQFF,TGTGCCAGCAACCCGGGCCAGGGGCGTGAGCAGTTCTTC
NA,TRBV4-3,TRBJ1-5,few,CASSQDYGTDTLFSNQPQHF,TGCGCCAGCAGCCAAGATTATGGGACGGATACACTTTTCAGCAATCAGCCCCAGCATTTT
TRBD1,TRBV7-2,TRBJ1-1,NA,CASSRDRGLYAEAFF,TGTGCCAGCAGCCGGGACAGGGGCCTGTACGCTGAAGCTTTCTTT
NA,TRBV27,TRBJ2-3,many,CASRHRVRDTQYF,TGTGCCAGCAGACACAGGGTTCGGGATACGCAGTATTTT
NA,TRBV28,TRBJ2-5,many,CASSFSQGGLETQYF,TGTGCCAGCAGTTTCAGCCAGGGGGGCTTAGAGACCCAGTACTTC
NA,TRBV7-8,TRBJ1-1,many,CASSYHRVPNTEAFF,TGTGCCAGCAGTTACCACAGGGTTCCCAACACTGAAGCTTTCTTT
NA,TRBV24-1,TRBJ1-2,many,CATSDFGVNTGYTF,TGTGCCACCAGTGATTTTGGGGTTAATACGGGCTACACCTTC
NA,TRBV27,TRBJ1-5,many,CASSSQNQPQHF,TGTGCCAGCAGTTCACAGAATCAGCCCCAGCATTTT
NA,TRBV20-1,TRBJ1-4,many,CSARDGRGWGEKLFF,TGCAGTGCTAGAGATGGGAGGGGCTGGGGTGAAAAACTGTTTTTT